One T cell receptor (beta chain) is described in this entry. It lacks a known antigen. The junction departs from the called germline gene at one end, perhaps through a read error. The sample is drawn from a study of shared clonotypes between healthy human individuals (dated by TCRdb to 2019 to 2021). For the wider study: A couple of women and a few men aged 18 to 49 years were included in the cohort. For each donor, CD4 naive and CD4 memory were each given three plates, CD8 naive was given two plates, and CD8 memory was given one plate. To estimate repertoire size and how much clonotypes are shared between individuals, the study performed deep sequencing of blood TCR repertoires from a handful of healthy adults. Libraries were prepared and TCR repertoires were sequenced by different laboratories using diverse techniques, in order to increase sequencing depth and limit assay-specific biases. Each donor's leukapheresis produced roughly between roughly 0.85 and 9.5 billion PBMCs. On the study overall, not on this receptor specifically: Because the study included only a small number of donors, the genetic and exposure-history diversity represented was limited. When several donors were compared, the shared fraction of clonotypes was around 5% for naive CD4, approximately 3.5% for naive CD8, more than 2% for memory CD4, and under 0.5% for memory CD8. Larger estimated clonotype richness was generally found for naive subsets than for memory subsets. Pairwise subsampling led to the expectation that sequencing depth would affect the degree of clonotype sharing among donors. Higher generation probabilities were observed for clonotypes shared by all four sorted-subset donors than for non-shared clonotypes. Incomplete sequencing was indicated by rarefaction of sorted-subset datasets, despite the large sequencing depth. Sampling was limited to blood, and TCR repertoires in tissue likely differ from TCR repertoires in blood.

The donors were healthy, HIV-negative adults who had no recently reported acute infections or vaccinations. Every donor was a Caucasian adult living in Nashville, Tennessee, USA. CD4+ T cells were enriched by magnetic negative selection; naive cells were then positively selected on CD45RA, and the negative fraction formed the memory subset. Blood was collected by leukapheresis, and PBMCs were isolated by Ficoll-Histopaque density gradient centrifugation and then cryopreserved in liquid nitrogen vapor phase. Analytical flow cytometry was used to check the purity and quantity of each magnetically sorted T cell population. Each sorted fraction had its genomic DNA isolated and then quantified by UV absorbance on a Nanodrop 2000c. Using the deep immunoSEQ assay, multiplex PCR amplified TCR CDR3 regions from genomic DNA. Genomic DNA extracted from each cell subset was distributed evenly over all wells of several immunoSEQ 96-well plates, and each plate served as one replicate. For sorted subsets, 200 to 250 ng of genomic DNA, equivalent to some 30,000 T cell genomes, went into each replicate PCR. The purified libraries were quantified using a Qubit 3.0 fluorometer, sized with a Bioanalyzer 2100, and then quantified again using the KAPA Library Quantification kit. Every immunoSEQ 96-well plate was sequenced on a separate single-read 150-cycle Illumina NextSeq 550 flow cell. For the original study's pipeline: Because only junctional sequences without quality scores were contained in the immunoSEQ output, filtering matching that applied to full-length reads could not be performed. To assign V/J genes and CDR3, sequences were annotated against IMGT germline references using PyIR, a Python wrapper for IgBLAST v1.9. Reads were removed for weak V/J assignments (E-value above 1e-6), missing CDR3, stop codons, out-of-frame junctions, or ambiguous translated residues. V3J clonotypes were defined as sequences sharing the same inferred V gene, J gene, and CDR3 amino acid sequence. The percentage overlap between two repertoires was calculated by dividing the number of shared unique clonotypes by the size of the smaller repertoire. RTK rarefaction, the Chao1 estimator, and Recon v2.1 estimates of unobserved clonotypes were used to assess repertoire richness. Generation probabilities were computed with OLGA for all TCRbeta clonotypes obtained by the gDNA method from several donors. Not all clones reach the TCRdb copy of this immuneACCESS table, which keeps in-frame sequences only. Checked studies attribute under half of the gap to unresolved V genes and leave the rest unexplained. The V and J calls and the clone size are those of that table, but D and trimming were determined from the DNA. The sample table holds 2 million to 2.5 million clones, of which 85% to 95% were seen once. The biggest ten clones account for 0.37% of the sample.

From its cysteine to its phenylalanine, the CDR3 spans 16 amino acids. Just the 48-base CDR3 DNA is kept, in frame starting at base 1. Taken from the germline V gene, the CDR1 and CDR2 loops are MGHRA and YSYEKL. What was sequenced was naive CD4+ T cells from PBMCs. According to the study, the label for this sample's cell subset or site signals: CD45RA+ positively selected. This TCR was sampled from a man between 18 and 35 years old in good health. Some clones in this sample may be carry-over from other donors' samples. The V and J genes are TRBV4-1 and TRBJ1-5; the D gene lacks a confident call. The nucleotides are TGCGCCAGCGGCCAAGATAATCGGGGAGCCAATCAGCCCCAGCATTTT. This gives the protein CASGQDNRGANQPQHF.